These T cell receptor beta chains were read from a single sample in a study of Ad26.COV2.S vaccination and SARS-CoV-2 variants. The method was immunoSEQ multiplex PCR; TCRdb's version includes in-frame clones alone and lacks a portion of them. The table has around 450,000 clones, about 88% seen once. The input for sequencing was peripheral blood, taken in a trial of Ad26.COV2.S vaccine versus placebo. The receptors shown here come from a person between 18 and 60 years old who received the Ad26.COV2.S COVID-19 vaccine or a placebo. Each CDR3 is given with its conserved first and last residue. The D gene is left open where the match is weak. The size entry is marked missing in some rows and otherwise reads once, few, many or a size class.

clone size	D gene	J gene	V gene	CDR3 protein	CDR3 DNA
-	TRBD2	TRBJ2-1	TRBV11-2	CASSSAGLNEQFF	TGTGCCAGCAGCTCAGCGGGATTGAATGAGCAGTTCTTC
-	-	TRBJ2-7	TRBV3-1/TRBV3-2	CASSQDRGRARREQYF	TGTGCCAGCAGCCAAGATCGGGGCAGGGCTCGTAGGGAGCAGTACTTC
-	TRBD1	TRBJ2-1	TRBV28	CASRSTGIQDYNEQFF	TGTGCCAGCCGTTCGACAGGGATACAAGACTACAATGAGCAGTTCTTC
once	-	TRBJ1-2	TRBV30	CAWSVLPGVPYGYTF	TGTGCCTGGAGTGTGCTCCCGGGGGTTCCCTATGGCTACACCTTC
-	TRBD1	TRBJ1-2	TRBV7-9	CASSLATGGAGYTF	TGTGCCAGCAGCCTAGCGACAGGGGGCGCTGGCTACACCTTC
-	-	TRBJ2-2	TRBV27	CASSLIGGRITGELFF	TGTGCCAGCAGTTTAATCGGGGGGCGAATCACCGGGGAGCTGTTTTTT
few	-	TRBJ2-7	TRBV19	CASSMIGQSSYEQYF	TGTGCCAGTAGTATGATTGGTCAGAGCTCCTACGAGCAGTACTTC
-	-	TRBJ2-1	TRBV19	CASSKDGTYNEQFF	TGTGCCAGTAGTAAGGACGGAACCTACAATGAGCAGTTCTTC
-	TRBD1	TRBJ2-2	TRBV19	CASRLLGTVNTGELFF	TGTGCCAGTAGATTGTTGGGGACAGTGAACACCGGGGAGCTGTTTTTT
-	-	TRBJ2-3	TRBV28	CASSLIRRGISTDTQYF	TGTGCCAGCAGTTTAATCCGCAGGGGTATAAGCACAGATACGCAGTATTTT
-	TRBD1	TRBJ2-2	TRBV7-9	CASRNTGATLELFF	TGTGCCAGCAGGAATACAGGGGCGACTCTGGAGCTGTTTTTT
-	-	TRBJ2-1	TRBV19	CASSMVRSGYNEQFF	TGTGCCAGTAGTATGGTGCGGTCGGGTTACAATGAGCAGTTCTTC
once	TRBD1	TRBJ1-1	TRBV18	CASSPDRGRIEAFF	TGTGCCAGCTCACCCGACAGGGGGCGGATTGAAGCTTTCTTT
-	-	TRBJ1-2	TRBV20-1	CSAGQGGYTF	TGCAGTGCCGGACAAGGAGGCTACACCTTC
-	TRBD1	TRBJ1-4	TRBV5-5	CASSFRGPNEKLFF	TGTGCCAGCAGCTTCAGGGGGCCTAATGAAAAACTGTTTTTT
-	-	TRBJ2-2	TRBV6-1	CASSGKLGYANTGELFF	TGTGCCAGCAGTGGGAAGTTGGGATACGCGAACACCGGGGAGCTGTTTTTT
-	TRBD2	TRBJ2-3	TRBV5-1	CASSHKTSGATDTQYF	TGCGCCAGCAGCCACAAGACTAGCGGGGCCACAGATACGCAGTATTTT
-	TRBD1	TRBJ1-6	TRBV9	CASSEYDRVENSPLHF	TGTGCCAGCAGCGAATACGACAGGGTTGAAAATTCACCCCTCCACTTT
-	-	TRBJ2-5	TRBV7-3	CASSPLGTGETQYF	TGTGCCAGCAGCCCGCTGGGGACGGGGGAGACCCAGTACTTC
-	-	TRBJ2-7	TRBV3-1/TRBV3-2	CASSQFGQSSYEQYF	TGTGCCAGCAGCCAATTCGGGCAGAGCTCCTACGAGCAGTACTTC
-	-	TRBJ1-4	TRBV24-1	CATSDFVRGNEKLFF	TGTGCCACCAGTGATTTCGTGCGGGGTAATGAAAAACTGTTTTTT
-	TRBD1	TRBJ2-7	TRBV6-1	CASSEAGQGWEQYF	TGTGCCAGCAGTGAAGCGGGACAGGGGTGGGAGCAGTACTTC
-	-	TRBJ1-6	TRBV11-1	CASSLATGHGPLHF	TGTGCCAGCAGCTTAGCGACAGGTCACGGGCCCCTCCACTTT
-	TRBD2	TRBJ2-7	TRBV25-1	CASSPSGSVYEQYF	TGTGCCAGCAGCCCTAGCGGGAGCGTTTACGAGCAGTACTTC
-	-	TRBJ2-3	TRBV7-8	CASSLEGTDTQYF	TGTGCCAGCAGCTTAGAGGGCACAGATACGCAGTATTTT
-	-	TRBJ1-6	TRBV11-3	CASSLSGNSPLHF	TGTGCCAGCAGCTTAAGTGGGAATTCACCCCTCCACTTT